One sample yielded the 20 T cell receptor beta chains listed below, sequenced in a study of T cell changes during pregnancy in multiple sclerosis. Repertoires were generated with immunoSEQ multiplex PCR, while TCRdb's copy carries only in-frame clones and drops some. The data show 70,000 to 95,000 clones, around nine tenths seen once. The sample here was peripheral blood, taken before pregnancy. The source is a female donor with multiple sclerosis, enrolled in a pregnancy study.

This clone was recorded once. The rearrangement joins TRBV5-1 to TRBJ2-5; D possibly corresponds to TRBD2 (5 bases). In germline, CDR1 is SGHRS, CDR2 YFSETQ. Trimming cost V 1 base and J 2 bases, with 15 bases left between them. The CDR3 consists of 16 residues. In nucleotides, the CDR3 is TGCGCCAGCAGCTTGTTATTCGGTAGACTACAAGAGACCCAGTACTTC. Translation gives CASSLLFGRLQETQYF.

The chain employs TRBV6-6 and TRBJ1-2; D may be TRBD1 (6 bases). CDR3 length equals 13 residues. CDR1 and CDR2 from the germline V gene are MNHNY and SVGAGI (reference sequence). The ends were cut back, 6 bases at V and 8 bases at J, with 16 bases in the middle. Here the CDR3 reads CASSQGLGVGYTF. DNA for the CDR3: TGTGCCAGCAGCCAGGGGTTAGGCGTCGGCTACACCTTC.

This chain connects TRBV10-2 to TRBJ2-7; 7 positions match TRBD1. The CDR3 sequence is 12 residues long. Germline CDR1 and CDR2: WSHSY and SAAADI. Germline trimming cut 10 bases from V and 5 bases from J; bases unmatched to any gene: 8. The CDR3 loop is CAIQTGYNEQYF. The CDR3 DNA reads TGCGCCATCCAGACAGGGTACAACGAGCAGTACTTC.

This sequence joins TRBV2 and TRBJ1-1; D gene uncertain. The CDR3 totals 14 residues. The germline CDR1 and CDR2 sequences are SNHLY and FYNNEI. Between the trimmed V and J ends, which lost 2 bases and 4 bases, there was a span of 11 bases. The chain's CDR3 is CASSERAGSTEAFF. The CDR3 DNA sequence: TGTGCCAGCAGTGAAAGGGCCGGGAGCACTGAAGCTTTCTTT.

V and J are TRBV28 and TRBJ1-5, with 9 bases matching TRBD1. The V gene end was trimmed by 6 bases and the J gene end by 7 bases; junction bases not matched to a gene: 7. Germline V lookup: CDR1 MDHEN, CDR2 SYDVKM. The CDR3 runs to 14 residues. DNA of the CDR3: TGTGCCAGCAGAGCACAGGGGGCAGGCCAGCCCCAGCATTTT. It encodes CASRAQGAGQPQHF.

CDR3 residues: CASSEGVGPREAFF. CDR3 in DNA: TGTGCCAGCTCAGAAGGGGTTGGCCCGCGTGAAGCTTTCTTT. The V call is TRBV28, the J call TRBJ1-1; D may be TRBD1 (5 bases). This CDR3 region has 14 residues. V gave up 8 bases and J gave up 7 bases, with 20 bases separating them. The germline V gene encodes CDR1 MDHEN and CDR2 SYDVKM.

V and J are TRBV19 and TRBJ1-1; TRBD1 aligns across 7 bases. The germline V gene encodes CDR1 LNHDA and CDR2 SQIVND (reference sequence). CDR3 length: 13 residues. V was clipped by 5 bases and J by 4 bases; unmatched bases: 4. CDR3 coding DNA: TGTGCCAGTAGTTGGAACAGGGGCACTGAAGCTTTCTTT. Residues: CASSWNRGTEAFF. The variable domain in full, completed from reference TRBV19 and TRBJ1-1, reads DGGITQSPKYLFRKEGQNVTLSCEQNLNHDAMYWYRQDPGQGLRLIYYSQIVNDFQKGDIAEGYSVSREKKESFPLTVTSAQKNPTAFYLCASSWNRGTEAFFGQGTRLTVV.

In the case of this clone: Within the sample, other DNA sequences also encode this same CDR3. V and J are TRBV29-1 and TRBJ2-1; a possible D gene is TRBD1 (7 bases). Germline lookup yields CDR1 SQVTM and CDR2 ANQGSEA. Trimming shortened V by 3 bases and J by 4 bases, and 13 bases separated the two germline ends. The CDR3 consists of 14 residues. The CDR3 sequence is CSVDRGDRYNEQFF. For the CDR3, the DNA is TGCAGCGTTGATCGCGGGGACAGATACAATGAGCAGTTCTTC.

V and J are TRBV30 and TRBJ1-2; 9 positions agree with TRBD1. Germline CDR1 reads GTSNPN; CDR2 reads SVGIG (reference sequence). J was trimmed by 7 bases and V by 1 base; bases with no gene match: 13. The CDR3 is 16 amino acids. Here the CDR3 reads CAWSANSGTGYRGYTF. DNA for the CDR3: TGTGCCTGGAGTGCAAATTCAGGGACAGGGTATCGTGGCTACACCTTC.

The chain employs TRBV30 and TRBJ2-1; 10 bases match TRBD1. With V trimmed by 4 bases and J by 7 bases, 13 bases remained unmatched. Germline-derived CDR1 and CDR2 are GTSNPN and SVGIG (reference sequence). This CDR3 has 16 residues. CDR3 coding DNA: TGTGCCTGGAATGACGTAGGACAGGGGGTTGGGAATGAGCAGTTCTTC. This sequence encodes CAWNDVGQGVGNEQFF.

This clone was observed once. This chain joins TRBV5-4 and TRBJ2-4; 11 bases map to TRBD1. V lost 1 base, J lost 6 bases, and 9 bases stayed unmatched. Germline V gene sequence: CDR1 SGHNT, CDR2 YYREEE (reference sequence). This CDR3 spans 17 amino acids. CDR3 DNA sequence: TGTGCCAGCAGCTTGTCCTTGCGGGGGACAGGGGGAAACATTCAGTACTTC. It codes for CASSLSLRGTGGNIQYF. The full variable domain, completed using reference TRBV5-4 and TRBJ2-4, is ETGVTQSPTHLIKTRGQQVTLRCSSQSGHNTVSWYQQALGQGPQFIFQYYREEENGRGNFPPRFSGLQFPNYSSELNVNALELDDSALYLCASSLSLRGTGGNIQYFGAGTRLSVL.

The chain combines TRBV5-6 with TRBJ2-5, with TRBD2 identical over 9 bases. The CDR3 has 19 residues. V was pared by 0 bases and J by 3 bases, with 15 bases of the junction left unmatched. Germline CDR1 and CDR2: SGHDT and YYEEEE. This chain's CDR3 is CASSLAFSGGLGDEETQYF. CDR3 in DNA: TGTGCCAGCAGCTTGGCGTTCAGCGGGGGGCTAGGGGACGAAGAGACCCAGTACTTC.

This chain connects TRBV4-3 to TRBJ2-5, with 8 positions matching TRBD2. The V gene end was trimmed by 0 bases and the J gene end by 9 bases; junction bases not matched to a gene: 12. The CDR3 length is 16 residues. Germline-derived CDR1 and CDR2 are LGHNA and YSLEER. CDR3 sequence reads: CASSQDWAGGPRAQYF. The CDR3 bases are TGCGCCAGCAGCCAAGATTGGGCGGGGGGCCCCAGGGCCCAGTACTTC.

This chain connects TRBV29-1 to TRBJ2-1, with 8 positions matching TRBD2. Germline CDR1 reads SQVTM; CDR2 reads ANQGSEA. There are 15 residues in the CDR3. V was pared by 3 bases and J by 0 bases, with 4 bases of the junction left unmatched. The CDR3 DNA follows: TGCAGCGTTGACCAGCGGGGGTTCTCCTACAATGAGCAGTTCTTC. The encoded protein is CSVDQRGFSYNEQFF.

The chain uses TRBV7-2 and TRBJ1-5, with a tentative D call TRBD1 (5 bases). The ends were cut back, 3 bases at V and 5 bases at J, with 8 bases in the middle. This CDR3 is built from 13 residues. CDR1 SGHTA and CDR2 FQGNSA come from the germline V gene. CDR3 nucleotide sequence: TGTGCCAGCAGCTTGACCAGGGATCAGCCCCAGCATTTT. This gives the protein CASSLTRDQPQHF.

The chain links TRBV7-2 to TRBJ1-6; 10 bases match TRBD1. This CDR3 spans 15 amino acids. Germline CDR1 SGHTA, CDR2 FQGNSA. After removal of 6 bases from V and 8 bases from J, the junction contained 7 bases not matched to a gene. CDR3 loop: CASSPGTGVHSPLHF. The DNA of the CDR3 is TGTGCCAGCAGTCCCGGGACAGGGGTTCATTCACCCCTCCACTTT.

The chain has TRBV10-3 and TRBJ1-2, with D maybe TRBD1 (5 bases). The CDR3 runs 14 residues. Per the germline V gene, CDR1 is ENHRY and CDR2 is SYGVKD. V was trimmed by 3 bases and J by 4 bases, leaving 12 bases between them. The DNA for the CDR3 is TGTGCCATCAGTGAAGCCAGGACAAGCTATGGCTACACCTTC. Protein: CAISEARTSYGYTF.

This sequence joins TRBV10-3 and TRBJ1-5; D remains unclear. The CDR3 runs 13 residues. The germline CDR1 and CDR2 sequences are ENHRY and SYGVKD. Trimming took off 0 bases at V and 3 bases at J, with 3 bases between the two ends. The CDR3 DNA sequence: TGTGCCATCAGTGAGTCCTACAATCAGCCCCAGCATTTT. This gives the protein CAISESYNQPQHF.

The chain couples TRBV11-2 to TRBJ2-7; D possibly corresponds to TRBD2 (5 bases). Trimming pared 5 bases from V and 2 bases from J, leaving 16 bases between. Germline V gene data show CDR1 as SGHAT and CDR2 as FQNNGV. The CDR3 extends over 15 amino acids. CDR3 amino acids: CASSTLEEKPYEQYF. The CDR3 coding sequence is TGTGCCAGCAGCACTTTGGAGGAAAAGCCCTACGAGCAGTACTTC.

The chain is built from TRBV6-5 and TRBJ1-1; 11 bases agree with TRBD1. J lost 0 bases, V lost 10 bases, and 4 bases had no gene match. Germline CDR1 reads MNHEY; CDR2 reads SVGAGI. The CDR3 is 14 residues long. The CDR3 sequence: CATGQGALNTEAFF. CDR3 nucleotide sequence: TGTGCCACCGGACAGGGGGCGTTGAACACTGAAGCTTTCTTT.